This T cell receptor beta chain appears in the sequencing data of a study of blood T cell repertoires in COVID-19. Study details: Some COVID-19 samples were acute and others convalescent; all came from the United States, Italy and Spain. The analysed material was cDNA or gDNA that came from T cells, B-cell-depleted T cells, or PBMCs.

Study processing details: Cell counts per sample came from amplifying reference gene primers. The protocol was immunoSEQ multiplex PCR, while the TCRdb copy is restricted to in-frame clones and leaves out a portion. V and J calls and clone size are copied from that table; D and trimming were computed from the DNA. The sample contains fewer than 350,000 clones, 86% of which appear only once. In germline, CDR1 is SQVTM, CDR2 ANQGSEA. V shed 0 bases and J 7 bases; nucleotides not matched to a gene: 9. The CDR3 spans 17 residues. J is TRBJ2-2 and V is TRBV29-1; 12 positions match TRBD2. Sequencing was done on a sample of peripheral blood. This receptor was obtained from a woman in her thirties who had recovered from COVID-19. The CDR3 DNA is TGCAGCGTTGAAGATCCGCGACTAGCGGGAGCAGGCGGGGAGCTGTTTTTT. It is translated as CSVEDPRLAGAGGELFF.